The 3 T cell receptor beta chains in this list originate from one sample, sequenced in a study of blood T cell repertoires in COVID-19. Some clones are missing from TCRdb's copy, which holds only in-frame ones; the method was immunoSEQ multiplex PCR. Here the sample spans 100,000 to 150,000 clones, approximately 74% being singletons. Sequencing was performed on peripheral blood. All receptors derive from a man aged 60 to 69 with acute or convalescent COVID-19.

This rearrangement joins TRBV21-1 to TRBJ1-2. TRBV21-1 is designated a pseudogene. The CDR3 contains 14 residues. CDR3 coding DNA: TGTGCCAGCAGCAAATTGGGGCAGGGAGGGGAATACACCTTC. Translating gives CASSKLGQGGEYTF.

The J gene is TRBJ2-1, the V gene TRBV7-2, with TRBD1 as a possible D gene (6 bases). The germline V gene encodes CDR1 SGHTA and CDR2 FQGNSA. There are 13 residues in the CDR3. The V end was cut by 6 bases, the J end by 7 bases, with 13 bases between. The chain's CDR3 is CASSLDRRNEQFF. The CDR3 DNA follows: TGTGCCAGCAGTCTAGACAGGAGGAATGAGCAGTTCTTC.

V usage is TRBV7-3 and J usage is TRBJ2-1; 8 positions agree with TRBD2. Germline V lookup: CDR1 SGHTA, CDR2 FQGTGA. The CDR3 has 15 amino acids. After removal of 0 bases from V and 7 bases from J, the junction contained 5 bases not matched to a gene. The CDR3, as DNA: TGTGCCAGCAGCTTAACGGGCGGGAGGACGAATGAGCAGTTCTTC. Protein product: CASSLTGGRTNEQFF.